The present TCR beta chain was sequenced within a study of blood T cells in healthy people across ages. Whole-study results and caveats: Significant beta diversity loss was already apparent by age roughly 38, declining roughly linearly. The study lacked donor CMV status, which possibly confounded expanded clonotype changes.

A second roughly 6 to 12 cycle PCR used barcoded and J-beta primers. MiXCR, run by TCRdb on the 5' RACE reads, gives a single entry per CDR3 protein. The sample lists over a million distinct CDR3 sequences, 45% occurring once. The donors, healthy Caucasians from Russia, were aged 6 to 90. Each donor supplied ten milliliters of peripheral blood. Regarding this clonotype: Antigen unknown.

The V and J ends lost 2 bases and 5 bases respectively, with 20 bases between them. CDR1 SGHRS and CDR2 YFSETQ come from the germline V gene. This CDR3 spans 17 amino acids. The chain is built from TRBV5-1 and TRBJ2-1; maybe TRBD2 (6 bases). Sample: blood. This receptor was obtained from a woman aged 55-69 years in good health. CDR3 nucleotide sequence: TGCGCCAGCAGCTTCTTTGCGGGGATTTGGGCAAACAATGAGCAGTTCTTC. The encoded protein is CASSFFAGIWANNEQFF. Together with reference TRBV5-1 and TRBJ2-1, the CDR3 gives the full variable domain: KAGVTQTPRYLIKTRGQQVTLSCSPISGHRSVSWYQQTPGQGLQFLFEYFSETQRNKGNFPGRFSGRQFSNSRSEMNVSTLELGDSALYLCASSFFAGIWANNEQFFGPGTRLTVL.